These 2 T cell receptor beta chains came from one sample sequenced in a study of shared clonotypes between healthy human individuals. Terminally differentiated effector memory CD45RA+ cells were left out of the naive CD8 fraction, which was CD45RO-negative and positively selected for CCR7. Some clones are missing from TCRdb's copy, which holds only in-frame ones; the method was immunoSEQ multiplex PCR. Of some 2,100,000 clones in the sample, under 95% were seen once. The sample taken for sequencing was naive CD8+ T cells from PBMCs. These receptor sequences come from a man aged 18 to 35 in good health. Some clones in this sample may be carry-over from other donors' samples.

The rearrangement links TRBV19 to TRBJ1-5; D is ambiguous. The germline CDR1 and CDR2 sequences are LNHDA and SQIVND (reference sequence). Trimming took off 0 bases at V and 7 bases at J, with 10 bases between the two ends. This CDR3 has 14 amino acids. Here the CDR3 DNA reads TGTGCCAGTAGTATAGACCTGGAGTCCCAGCCCCAGCATTTT. Protein sequence: CASSIDLESQPQHF.

V and J are TRBV27 and TRBJ1-2; possibly TRBD1 for D (5 bases). V was shortened by 3 bases and J by 8 bases, with 16 bases between the two germline ends. The CDR3 spans 14 residues. Per the germline V gene, CDR1 is MNHEY and CDR2 is SMNVEV (reference sequence). CDR3 nucleotides: TGTGCCAGCAGTTTGGGGCCCTACTTGTCCGGCTACACCTTC. Translation gives CASSLGPYLSGYTF.